Reported below is one TCR beta chain. What it binds is not known. Second-dose groups at about 4 or about 12 weeks were pooled. This sample is part of a study of T cell responses to AZD1222 COVID-19 vaccine. Findings of the study overall: The study sampled repertoires only after the peak T cell response. Compared with day 0, the breadth and depth of the Spike-specific TCR repertoire rose significantly after two doses of AZD1222. At baseline, seropositivity was found in only 5 to 7 AZD1222 recipients.

Measured with immunoSEQ multiplex PCR; TCRdb has only the in-frame clones, and not every one. This sample has roughly 100,000 clones, with 85% to 90% found just once. This receptor was identified in an adult who received the AZD1222 COVID-19 vaccine. This material consisted of peripheral blood, taken 28 days after the second AZD1222 dose.

CDR3: CSVVTDSLRGGYTF. CDR3 DNA sequence: TGCAGCGTTGTTACCGACAGCTTAAGGGGGGGCTACACCTTC. The V and J genes are TRBV29-1 and TRBJ1-2; a possible D gene is TRBD1 (6 bases). The length of the CDR3 is 14 residues. With 4 bases removed from V and 8 bases from J, the gap between germline ends came to 20 bases. Germline lookup yields CDR1 SQVTM and CDR2 ANQGSEA.